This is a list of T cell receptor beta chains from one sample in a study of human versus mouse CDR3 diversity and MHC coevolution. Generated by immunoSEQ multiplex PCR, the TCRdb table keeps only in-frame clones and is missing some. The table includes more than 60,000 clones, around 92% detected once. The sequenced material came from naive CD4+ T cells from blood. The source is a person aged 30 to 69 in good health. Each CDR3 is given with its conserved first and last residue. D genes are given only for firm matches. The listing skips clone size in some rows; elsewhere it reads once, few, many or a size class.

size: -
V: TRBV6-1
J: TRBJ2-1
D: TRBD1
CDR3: CASSPPGQGATEQFF
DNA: TGTGCCAGCAGTCCTCCTGGACAGGGGGCTACGGAGCAGTTCTTC

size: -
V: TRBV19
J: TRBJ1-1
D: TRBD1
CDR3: CASSIGQGGNTEAFF
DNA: TGTGCCAGTAGTATCGGACAGGGCGGGAACACTGAAGCTTTCTTT

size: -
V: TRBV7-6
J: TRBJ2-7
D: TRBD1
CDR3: CASSRTGSYEQYF
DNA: TGTGCCAGCAGCCGGACAGGAAGCTACGAGCAGTACTTC

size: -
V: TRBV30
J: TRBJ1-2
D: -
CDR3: CAWRIGSGYTF
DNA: TGTGCCTGGAGAATCGGGTCTGGCTACACCTTC

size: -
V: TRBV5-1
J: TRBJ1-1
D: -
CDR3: CASSAEEGTEAFF
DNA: TGCGCCAGCAGCGCGGAGGAGGGGACTGAAGCTTTCTTT

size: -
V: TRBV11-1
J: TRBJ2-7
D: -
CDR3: CASSRTYEQYF
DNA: TGTGCCAGCAGCAGGACTTACGAGCAGTACTTC

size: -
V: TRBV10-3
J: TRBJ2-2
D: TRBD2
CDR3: CAIGGGPGELFF
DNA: TGTGCCATCGGCGGGGGTCCCGGGGAGCTGTTTTTT

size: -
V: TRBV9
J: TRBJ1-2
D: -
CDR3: CASSATGTANYGYTF
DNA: TGTGCCAGCAGCGCCACCGGGACTGCTAACTATGGCTACACCTTC

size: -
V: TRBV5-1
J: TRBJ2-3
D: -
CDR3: CASSLESSTADTQYF
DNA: TGCGCCAGCAGCTTGGAATCAAGTACGGCAGATACGCAGTATTTT

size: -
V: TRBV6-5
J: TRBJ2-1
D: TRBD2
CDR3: CVSAVLAGFEQFF
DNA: TGTGTCTCAGCAGTACTAGCGGGATTTGAGCAGTTCTTC

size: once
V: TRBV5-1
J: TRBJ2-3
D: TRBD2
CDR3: CASDRIPKGGGVSTDTQYF
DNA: TGCGCCAGCGATCGTATCCCCAAAGGCGGGGGGGTCAGCACAGATACGCAGTATTTT

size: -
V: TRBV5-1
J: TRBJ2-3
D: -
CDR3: CASSLGDGNPTDTQYF
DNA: TGCGCCAGCAGCTTAGGAGACGGTAACCCCACAGATACGCAGTATTTT

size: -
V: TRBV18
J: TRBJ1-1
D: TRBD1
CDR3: CASSPQGVGTEAFF
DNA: TGTGCCAGCTCACCCCAGGGGGTCGGCACTGAAGCTTTCTTT

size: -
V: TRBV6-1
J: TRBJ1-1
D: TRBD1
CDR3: CASSKTGSMNTEAFF
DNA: TGTGCCAGCAGTAAGACAGGGAGCATGAACACTGAAGCTTTCTTT

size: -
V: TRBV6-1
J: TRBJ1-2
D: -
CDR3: CASSMSDGHYGYTF
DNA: TGTGCCAGCAGTATGAGCGACGGCCACTATGGCTACACCTTC

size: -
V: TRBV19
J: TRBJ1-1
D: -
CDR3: CASGTTGAVNTEAFF
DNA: TGTGCCAGTGGTACGACCGGAGCGGTGAACACTGAAGCTTTCTTT

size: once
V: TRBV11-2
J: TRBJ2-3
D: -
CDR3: CASSLKGLSSTDTQYF
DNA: TGTGCCAGCAGCTTAAAGGGACTCTCTAGCACAGATACGCAGTATTTT

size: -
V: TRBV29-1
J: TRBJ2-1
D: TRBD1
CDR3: CSAQTGVYNEQFF
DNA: TGCAGCGCCCAGACAGGGGTTTACAATGAGCAGTTCTTC

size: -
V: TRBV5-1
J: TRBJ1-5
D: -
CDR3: CASSLSTGSNQPQHF
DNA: TGCGCCAGCAGCTTGTCGACAGGCTCTAATCAGCCCCAGCATTTT

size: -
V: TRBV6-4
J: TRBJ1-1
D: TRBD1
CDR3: CASRSGQGLMTFF
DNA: TGTGCCAGCAGATCTGGACAGGGTTTGATGACTTTCTTT